Sequencing of this T cell receptor (beta chain) was carried out in a study of blood T cell repertoires in COVID-19. The CDR3 consists of 17 residues. The V segment lost 1 base and the J segment 7 bases; nucleotides outside the gene matches: 12. Germline values: CDR1 KGHSH, CDR2 LQKENI. Generated by immunoSEQ multiplex PCR, the TCRdb table keeps only in-frame clones and is missing some. Here the sample spans some 190,000 clones, 65% to 80% being singletons. Material: peripheral blood. This rearrangement joins TRBV18 to TRBJ2-1; TRBD1 agrees at 8 bases. The clonotype originates from a woman aged 45-60 years with acute or convalescent COVID-19. The CDR3 DNA reads TGTGCCAGCTCACCACAAAGAATGACAGGGGATGCAAATGAGCAGTTCTTC. Translating gives CASSPQRMTGDANEQFF.